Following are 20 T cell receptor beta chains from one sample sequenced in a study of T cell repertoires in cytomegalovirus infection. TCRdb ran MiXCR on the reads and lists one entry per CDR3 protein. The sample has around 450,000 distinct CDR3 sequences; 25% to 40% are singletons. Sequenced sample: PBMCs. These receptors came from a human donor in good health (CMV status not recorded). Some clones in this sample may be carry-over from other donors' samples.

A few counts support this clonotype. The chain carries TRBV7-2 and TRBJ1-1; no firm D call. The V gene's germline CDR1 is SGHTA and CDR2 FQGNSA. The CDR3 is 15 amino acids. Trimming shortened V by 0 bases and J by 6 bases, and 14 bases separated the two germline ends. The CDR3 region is CASSLARGVAAEAFF. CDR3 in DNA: TGTGCCAGCAGCTTAGCGCGCGGGGTAGCGGCTGAAGCTTTCTTT.

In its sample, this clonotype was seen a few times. The CDR3 loop is CASSFGGPSSYEQYF. The DNA of the CDR3 is TGTGCCAGCAGCTTTGGGGGCCCAAGTTCCTACGAGCAGTACTTC. V is TRBV5-6 and J is TRBJ2-7; D might be TRBD1 (6 bases). V lost 2 bases to trimming and J lost 1 base, with 13 bases between them. The germline V gene encodes CDR1 SGHDT and CDR2 YYEEEE. This CDR3 has 15 amino acids.

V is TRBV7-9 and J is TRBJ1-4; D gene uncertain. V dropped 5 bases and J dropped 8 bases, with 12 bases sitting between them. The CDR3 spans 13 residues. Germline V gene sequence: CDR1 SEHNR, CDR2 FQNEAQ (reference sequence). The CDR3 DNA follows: TGTGCCAGCAGCCCGCCCGGTCGCGAAAAACTGTTTTTT. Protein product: CASSPPGREKLFF.

Written as DNA, the CDR3 is TGTGCCAGCACCAACGGGGGGACTGAAGCTTTCTTT. Residues: CASTNGGTEAFF. The rearrangement links TRBV6-1 to TRBJ1-1; D may be TRBD1 (5 bases). The CDR3 is 12 amino acids. V gave up 7 bases and J gave up 5 bases, with 11 bases separating them. The germline CDR1 and CDR2 sequences are MNHNS and SASEGT.

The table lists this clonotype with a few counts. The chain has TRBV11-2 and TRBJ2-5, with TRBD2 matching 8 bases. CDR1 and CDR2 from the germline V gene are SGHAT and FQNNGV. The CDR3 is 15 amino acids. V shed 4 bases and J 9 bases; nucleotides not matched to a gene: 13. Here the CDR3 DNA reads TGTGCCAGCAGCTCCTCGGGGGGGCCCTGGGAGGCCCAGTACTTC. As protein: CASSSSGGPWEAQYF.

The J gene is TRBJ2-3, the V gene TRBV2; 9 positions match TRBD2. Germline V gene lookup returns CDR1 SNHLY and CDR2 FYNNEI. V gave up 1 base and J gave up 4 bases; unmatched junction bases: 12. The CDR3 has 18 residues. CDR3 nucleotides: TGTGCCAGCAGTGAAGGATGGCGGCAAACTAGCGGGCCAGATACGCAGTATTTT. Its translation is CASSEGWRQTSGPDTQYF.

The CDR3 DNA follows: TGCGCCAGCAGCTTGGACTCGGAATTAGAAGCTTTCTTT. Translated: CASSLDSELEAFF. The gene calls are TRBV5-1 and TRBJ1-1, with unresolved D. The CDR3 is 13 amino acids. V shed 0 bases and J shed 8 bases, with 11 bases lying between them. Germline CDR1 SGHRS, CDR2 YFSETQ.

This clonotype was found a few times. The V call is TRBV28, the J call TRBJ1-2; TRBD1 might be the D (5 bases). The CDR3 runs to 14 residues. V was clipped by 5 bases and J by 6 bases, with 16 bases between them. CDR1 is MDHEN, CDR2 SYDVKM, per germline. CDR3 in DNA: TGTGCCAGCAGTCGGGCCGGTGCGGGACATGGCTACACCTTC. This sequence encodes CASSRAGAGHGYTF.

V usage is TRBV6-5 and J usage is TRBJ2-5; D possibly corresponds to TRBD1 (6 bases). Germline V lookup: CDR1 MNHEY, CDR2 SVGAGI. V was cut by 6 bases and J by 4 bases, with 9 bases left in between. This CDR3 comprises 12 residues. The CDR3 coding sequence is TGTGCCAGCAGACAGGGTCCAGAGACCCAGTACTTC. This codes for CASRQGPETQYF.

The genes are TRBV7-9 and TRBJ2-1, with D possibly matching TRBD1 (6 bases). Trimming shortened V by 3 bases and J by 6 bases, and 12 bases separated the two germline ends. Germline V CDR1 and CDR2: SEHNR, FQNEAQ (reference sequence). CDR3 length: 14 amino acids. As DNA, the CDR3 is TGTGCCAGCAGCTTCCCCCGGGACACCAATGAGCAGTTCTTC. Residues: CASSFPRDTNEQFF. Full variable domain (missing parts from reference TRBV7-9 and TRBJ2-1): DTGVSQNPRHKITKRGQNVTFRCDPISEHNRLYWYRQTLGQGPEFLTYFQNEAQLEKSRLLSDRFSAERPKGSFSTLEIQRTEQGDSAMYLCASSFPRDTNEQFFGPGTRLTVL.

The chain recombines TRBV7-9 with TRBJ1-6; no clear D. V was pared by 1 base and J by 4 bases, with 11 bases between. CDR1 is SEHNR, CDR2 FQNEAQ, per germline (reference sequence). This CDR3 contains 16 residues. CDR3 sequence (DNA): TGTGCCAGCAGCTTAGACAAGGGCCCATATAATTCACCCCTCCACTTT. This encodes CASSLDKGPYNSPLHF.

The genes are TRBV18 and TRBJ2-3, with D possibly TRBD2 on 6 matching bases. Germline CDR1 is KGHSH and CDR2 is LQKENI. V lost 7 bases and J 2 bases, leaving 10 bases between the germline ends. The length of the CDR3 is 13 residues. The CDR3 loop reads CASCVAATDTQYF. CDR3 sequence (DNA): TGTGCCAGCTGCGTAGCGGCCACAGATACGCAGTATTTT.

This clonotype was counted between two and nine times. DNA of the CDR3: TGTGCCAGCAGTTTAGAAGGGCTAGCGGGGGGGCTCGTGGATGAGCAGTTCTTC. Translating it yields CASSLEGLAGGLVDEQFF. This chain uses TRBV12-3 or TRBV12-4 with TRBJ2-1; TRBD2 agrees at 12 bases. This CDR3 contains 18 residues. Losses at the gene ends were 1 base for V and 8 bases for J; bases not matched to a gene: 12.

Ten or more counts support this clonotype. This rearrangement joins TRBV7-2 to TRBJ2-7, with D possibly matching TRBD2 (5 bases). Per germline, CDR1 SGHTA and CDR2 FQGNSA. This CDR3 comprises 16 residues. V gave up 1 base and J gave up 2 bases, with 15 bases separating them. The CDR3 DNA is TGTGCCAGCAGCTTAGTTCCGGCGGGCCGTACCTACGAGCAGTACTTC. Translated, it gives CASSLVPAGRTYEQYF.

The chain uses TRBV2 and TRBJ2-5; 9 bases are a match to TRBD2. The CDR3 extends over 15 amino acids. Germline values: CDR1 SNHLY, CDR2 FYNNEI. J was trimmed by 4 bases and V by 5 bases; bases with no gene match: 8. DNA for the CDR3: TGTGCCAGCAGTTCTGGAGCGGGGGGCCGAGAGACCCAGTACTTC. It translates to CASSSGAGGRETQYF.

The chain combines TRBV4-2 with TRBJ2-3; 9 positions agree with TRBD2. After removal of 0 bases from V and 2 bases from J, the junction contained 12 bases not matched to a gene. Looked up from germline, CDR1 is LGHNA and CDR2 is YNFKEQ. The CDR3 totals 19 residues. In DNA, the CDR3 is TGTGCCAGCAGCCAAGATCCTCGAGGAGCGGGGGGACACACAGATACGCAGTATTTT. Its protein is CASSQDPRGAGGHTDTQYF.

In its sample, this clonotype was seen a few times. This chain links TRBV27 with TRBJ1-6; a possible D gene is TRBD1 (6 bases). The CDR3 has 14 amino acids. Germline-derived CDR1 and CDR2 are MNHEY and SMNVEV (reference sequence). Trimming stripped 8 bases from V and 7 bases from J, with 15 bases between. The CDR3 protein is CASRTGGGNSPLHF. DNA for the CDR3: TGTGCCAGCCGTACGGGGGGCGGGAATTCACCCCTCCACTTT.

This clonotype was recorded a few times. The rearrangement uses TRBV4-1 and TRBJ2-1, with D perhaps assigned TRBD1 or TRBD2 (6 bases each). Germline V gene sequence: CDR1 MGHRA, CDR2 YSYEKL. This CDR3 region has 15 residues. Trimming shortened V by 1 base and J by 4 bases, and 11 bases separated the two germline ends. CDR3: CASSQGGGPYNEQFF. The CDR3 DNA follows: TGCGCCAGCAGCCAAGGAGGGGGGCCGTACAATGAGCAGTTCTTC.

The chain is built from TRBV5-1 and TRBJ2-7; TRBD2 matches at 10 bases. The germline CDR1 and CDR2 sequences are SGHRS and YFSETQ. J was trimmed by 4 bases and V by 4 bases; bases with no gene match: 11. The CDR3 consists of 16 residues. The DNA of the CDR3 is TGCGCCAGCAGCAAACCAAAGCGGGGGGGCCAATACGAGCAGTACTTC. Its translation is CASSKPKRGGQYEQYF.

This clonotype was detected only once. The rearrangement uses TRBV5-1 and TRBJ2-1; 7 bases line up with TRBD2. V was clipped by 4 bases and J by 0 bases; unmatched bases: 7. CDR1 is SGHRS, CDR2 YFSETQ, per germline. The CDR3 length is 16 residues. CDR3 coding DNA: TGCGCCAGCAGCCTAATCGGGGGGATCTCCTACAATGAGCAGTTCTTC. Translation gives CASSLIGGISYNEQFF. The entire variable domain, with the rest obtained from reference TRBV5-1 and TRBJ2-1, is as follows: KAGVTQTPRYLIKTRGQQVTLSCSPISGHRSVSWYQQTPGQGLQFLFEYFSETQRNKGNFPGRFSGRQFSNSRSEMNVSTLELGDSALYLCASSLIGGISYNEQFFGPGTRLTVL.